The TCR beta chain under discussion was sequenced for a study of Graves' ophthalmopathy and Graves' hyperthyroidism. RNA transcripts served as template for amplifying TCR beta CDR3 sequences. Following a first-round RT-PCR that used HTBI primers, a second-round multiplex PCR was carried out. TCRdb re-called the multiplex PCR reads through MiXCR, storing one row per CDR3 protein. The sample holds roughly 400,000 distinct CDR3 sequences, about 18% seen once. The V end lost 3 bases, the J end lost 9 bases, and 20 bases lay between the germline ends. Germline V CDR1 and CDR2: SGHAT, FQDESV (reference sequence). This CDR3 is 15 amino acids long. Serum thyroxine and TRAb, along with clinical symptoms, thyroid ultrasound and orbital computed tomography, were what diagnosis relied on.

The rearrangement uses TRBV11-1 and TRBJ1-1; D may be TRBD1 (5 bases). This sequence was found in a woman between 18 and 30 years old with Graves' ophthalmopathy. Material for sequencing was peripheral blood. CDR3 sequence: CASSLGWPLGPKAFF. For the CDR3, the DNA is TGTGCCAGCAGCTTGGGTTGGCCGTTGGGGCCAAAAGCTTTCTTT.